The text below deals with one T cell receptor (beta chain). The antigen remains undetermined. This specimen belongs to a study of Ad26.COV2.S vaccination and SARS-CoV-2 variants. Whole-study context: Donor was in the COV1001 Ad26.COV2.S trial arm. Intramuscular Ad26.COV2.S at 5x10^10 or 1x10^11 viral particles.

Treatment: 15 to 20 received Ad26.COV2.S at low or high dose, single or two shots; 5 received placebo; per-sample allocation not given. Sample collection was performed on day 63 after the first vaccine or placebo injection. A Boston donor was an adult aged 18-55 years. V lost 5 bases to trimming and J lost 4 bases; unmatched junction nucleotides: 19. The CDR3 covers 20 residues. Germline-derived CDR1 and CDR2 are PRHDT and FYEKMQ (reference sequence). Only in-frame clones appear in the TCRdb table, and some are missing; sequencing was by immunoSEQ multiplex PCR. The table has some 460,000 clones, 80% to 90% seen once. Overall study findings and caveats: The breadth of spike-specific CD8+ and CD4+ T cell responses after vaccination was reportedly substantial.

The gene calls are TRBV13 and TRBJ1-6; 8 bases line up with TRBD1. The sequencing used peripheral blood, collected in a trial of Ad26.COV2.S vaccine versus placebo. The TCR was taken from a person aged 18 to 59 who received the Ad26.COV2.S COVID-19 vaccine or a placebo. The CDR3 region is CASSPAPTGAIPRYNSPLHF. As DNA, the CDR3 is TGTGCCAGCAGCCCCGCCCCGACAGGGGCTATCCCTCGATATAATTCACCCCTCCACTTT.